These 10 T cell receptor beta chains were all obtained from the same sample, sequenced in a study of cytomegalovirus exposure and HLA in healthy donors. The repertoire was sequenced with immunoSEQ multiplex PCR; TCRdb's copy has only in-frame clones and lacks some. The data contain around 180,000 clones, around four fifths of them singletons. Sequencing input: PBMCs. The receptors stem from a man aged 18 to 35 in good health and CMV-seropositive.

This chain connects TRBV9 to TRBJ2-2, with D hard to call. Between the trimmed V and J ends, which lost 0 bases and 0 bases, there was a span of 3 bases. The CDR3 covers 14 residues. Germline V gene lookup returns CDR1 SGDLS and CDR2 YYNGEE. Here the CDR3 DNA reads TGTGCCAGCAGCGTAGTAGCGAACACCGGGGAGCTGTTTTTT. Residues: CASSVVANTGELFF.

This clone has just one count. The chain recombines TRBV9 with TRBJ2-1; 9 bases align to TRBD2. Germline values: CDR1 SGDLS, CDR2 YYNGEE. The CDR3 runs 16 residues. V shed 0 bases, J shed 4 bases, and the junction held 5 bases outside the gene matches. In DNA, the CDR3 is TGTGCCAGCAGCGTAGAGGGCGGGAGGGTATACAATGAGCAGTTCTTC. Translating gives CASSVEGGRVYNEQFF.

The chain is built from TRBV5-4 and TRBJ2-3; no reliable D call. Germline V gives CDR1 SGHNT, CDR2 YYREEE (reference sequence). This CDR3 has 12 residues. V lost 3 bases, J lost 5 bases, and 7 bases lay in between. CDR3 in DNA: TGTGCCAGCAGCTCCCCGGGAGATACGCAGTATTTT. Residues: CASSSPGDTQYF.

The chain combines TRBV7-3 with TRBJ2-1, with 8 bases matching TRBD1. CDR3 length: 15 residues. J was trimmed by 6 bases and V by 2 bases; bases with no gene match: 6. From germline, CDR1 is SGHTA and CDR2 FQGTGA. This chain's CDR3 is CASSLQGALGNEQFF. The DNA for the CDR3 is TGTGCCAGCAGCTTACAGGGGGCGTTGGGCAATGAGCAGTTCTTC. Complete variable domain (other parts from reference TRBV7-3 and TRBJ2-1): GAGVSQTPSNKVTEKGKYVELRCDPISGHTALYWYRQSLGQGPEFLIYFQGTGAADDSGLPNDRFFAVRPEGSVSTLKIQRTERGDSAVYLCASSLQGALGNEQFFGPGTRLTVL.

The chain uses TRBV7-2 and TRBJ2-1; D may be TRBD2 (6 bases). This CDR3 comprises 14 residues. The V gene's germline CDR1 is SGHTA and CDR2 FQGNSA. The V gene lost 3 bases and the J gene lost 6 bases, with 12 bases spanning the gap. In DNA form, the CDR3 reads TGTGCCAGCAGCTTTTGGCGGAGGGTCAATGAGCAGTTCTTC. It encodes CASSFWRRVNEQFF.

The genes are TRBV5-4 and TRBJ2-3, with TRBD2 matching over 9 bases. V lost 4 bases, J lost 5 bases, and 11 bases stayed unmatched. Looked up from germline, CDR1 is SGHNT and CDR2 is YYREEE (reference sequence). This CDR3 region has 16 residues. The CDR3 reads CASSPTSGALGDTQYF. The CDR3 DNA reads as TGTGCCAGCAGCCCGACTAGCGGAGCGCTTGGAGATACGCAGTATTTT.

This clone was recorded a few times. The chain joins TRBV28 to TRBJ1-2, with unresolved D. CDR3 length: 14 residues. The germline gives CDR1 MDHEN, CDR2 SYDVKM. V was pared by 4 bases and J by 2 bases, with 11 bases between. CDR3 in amino acids: CASSSTETNYGYTF. The CDR3 DNA is TGTGCCAGCAGTTCCACGGAGACGAACTATGGCTACACCTTC.

CDR3 in amino acids: CASSPGSRRELYEQYF. The CDR3 nucleotides are TGTGCCAGCAGCCCAGGGTCTCGCAGAGAACTTTACGAGCAGTACTTC. The chain has TRBV7-2 and TRBJ2-7; the D gene is possibly TRBD1 (5 bases). V was cut by 5 bases and J by 4 bases, with 21 bases left in between. This CDR3 region has 16 residues. From germline, CDR1 is SGHTA and CDR2 FQGNSA.

The chain links TRBV28 to TRBJ2-1, with 9 bases matching TRBD1. CDR3 length: 18 amino acids. Germline-derived CDR1 and CDR2 are MDHEN and SYDVKM. The V and J ends lost 5 bases and 3 bases, in that order; junction bases with no gene match: 14. CDR3 DNA sequence: TGTGCCAGCAGTCAACAGGGGGCGCCCTACCTGATCTACAATGAGCAGTTCTTC. Translated, it gives CASSQQGAPYLIYNEQFF.

As to this clone: Mismatch with germline at one junction end may stem from a read error. The CDR3 sequence: CASSLRTSKDTQYF. CDR3 nucleotides: TGTGCCAGCAGTTTGAGGACTAGCAAAGATACGCAGTATTTT. This chain links TRBV27 with TRBJ2-3; TRBD2 aligns across 8 bases. CDR1 is MNHEY and CDR2 is SMNVEV in the germline V gene (reference sequence). This CDR3 has 14 amino acids.